These 22 T cell receptor beta chains were sequenced from one sample in a study of Ad26.COV2.S vaccination and SARS-CoV-2 variants. Treatment noted: roughly 20 received Ad26.COV2.S at low or high dose, single or two shots; several received placebo; per-sample allocation not given. Samples came from day 63 after the first vaccine or placebo injection. Produced via immunoSEQ multiplex PCR; TCRdb's table is partial and in-frame only. The data contain roughly 380,000 clones, 70% to 90% of them singletons. This specimen was peripheral blood, taken in a trial of Ad26.COV2.S vaccine versus placebo. The source of these receptors is a person aged 18-60 years who received the Ad26.COV2.S COVID-19 vaccine or a placebo.

V and J are TRBV29-1 and TRBJ1-2; D is unclear. Germline V gives CDR1 SQVTM, CDR2 ANQGSEA. Trimming removed 3 bases from V and 2 bases from J, with 13 bases in between. This CDR3 contains 14 residues. DNA of the CDR3: TGCAGCGTTGACACGCCACCGTCGAACTATGGCTACACCTTC. It specifies CSVDTPPSNYGYTF.

The V and J genes are TRBV6-2 or TRBV6-3 and TRBJ2-4, with D tentatively TRBD2 (5 bases). V gave up 3 bases and J gave up 12 bases, with 15 bases separating them. The CDR3 loop spans 13 amino acids. Germline CDR1 and CDR2: MNHEY and SVGEGT. As DNA, the CDR3 is TGTGCCAGCAGTTATGATGCGGGTACTAATCAGTACTTC. Translation gives CASSYDAGTNQYF.

The chain has TRBV7-8 and TRBJ1-5; D is possibly TRBD1 (5 bases). In germline, CDR1 is SGHVS, CDR2 FQNEAQ. Trimming stripped 5 bases from V and 5 bases from J, with 10 bases between. The CDR3 totals 13 residues. Here the CDR3 reads CASSGRVDQPQHF. As DNA, the CDR3 is TGTGCCAGCAGCGGCAGGGTTGATCAGCCCCAGCATTTT.

The chain is built from TRBV19 and TRBJ2-5; TRBD2 matches at 9 bases. The V segment lost 11 bases and the J segment 4 bases; nucleotides outside the gene matches: 5. Per germline, CDR1 LNHDA and CDR2 SQIVND (reference sequence). CDR3 length: 12 residues. This CDR3 is CACAGGGETQYF. CDR3 in DNA: TGTGCCTGCGCGGGGGGGGGAGAGACCCAGTACTTC.

V usage is TRBV5-8 and J usage is TRBJ2-3, with 8 bases lining up with TRBD2. Germline V CDR1 and CDR2: SGHTS, YDEGEE. The J segment lost 2 bases and the V segment lost 8 bases, leaving 4 bases of the junction unmatched. The CDR3 extends over 13 amino acids. CDR3 sequence (DNA): TGTGCCAGTGTAGCGGGGCACACAGATACGCAGTATTTT. This gives the protein CASVAGHTDTQYF. Filled out from reference TRBV5-8 and TRBJ2-3, the complete variable domain reads EAGVTQSPTHLIKTRGQQATLRCSPISGHTSVYWYQQALGLGLQFLLWYDEGEERNRGNFPPRFSGRQFPNYSSELNVNALELEDSALYLCASVAGHTDTQYFGPGTRLTVL.

The rearrangement uses TRBV7-6 and TRBJ2-2; TRBD1 matches 10 bases. CDR1 is SGHVS, CDR2 FNYEAQ, per germline. This CDR3 has 19 residues. Losses at the gene ends were 0 bases for V and 3 bases for J; bases not matched to a gene: 10. The CDR3 reads CASSLAGTGATPDTGELFF. The CDR3 region has the DNA TGTGCCAGCAGCTTAGCGGGGACAGGGGCCACCCCTGACACCGGGGAGCTGTTTTTT.

There are a few counts of this clone. V usage is TRBV5-4 and J usage is TRBJ1-2, with D unclear. The length of the CDR3 is 13 residues. With 6 bases removed from V and 4 bases from J, the gap between germline ends came to 13 bases. Looked up from germline, CDR1 is SGHNT and CDR2 is YYREEE (reference sequence). The CDR3 DNA is TGTGCCAGCAAAGGAGGGTCTGGCTATGGCTACACCTTC. Encoded protein: CASKGGSGYGYTF.

In regard to this clone: A junction boundary mismatches the germline segment, possibly from a read error. The chain links TRBV30 to TRBJ2-4, with TRBD1 matching 10 bases. CDR1 and CDR2 from the germline V gene are GTSNPN and SVGIG (reference sequence). The CDR3 runs to 11 residues. DNA for the CDR3: TGTGCCTGGAGTAAGGGGACAGGGGAGTTGTTC. It codes for CAWSKGTGELF.

The chain is built from TRBV10-3 and TRBJ2-3, with D tentatively TRBD1 (5 bases). The length of the CDR3 is 14 residues. Germline CDR1 and CDR2: ENHRY and SYGVKD. V gave up 4 bases and J gave up 3 bases, with 11 bases separating them. CDR3 residues: CAISVTGKTDTQYF. As DNA, the CDR3 is TGTGCCATCAGTGTTACAGGAAAAACAGATACGCAGTATTTT.

The V call is TRBV7-2, the J call TRBJ2-3, with D perhaps TRBD1 (6 bases). CDR1 is SGHTA and CDR2 is FQGNSA in the germline V gene. V gave up 1 base and J gave up 2 bases, with 19 bases separating them. This CDR3 is 18 amino acids long. Here the CDR3 DNA reads TGTGCCAGCAGCTTAGGTTCCCAGGGGACACGGACCACAGATACGCAGTATTTT. Protein: CASSLGSQGTRTTDTQYF.

This rearrangement joins TRBV12-3 or TRBV12-4 to TRBJ2-5, with 9 positions matching TRBD1. J lost 5 bases, V lost 7 bases, and 5 bases had no gene match. The CDR3 is made up of 13 amino acids. CDR3: CASNFGQGETQYF. In DNA form, the CDR3 reads TGTGCCAGCAACTTTGGACAGGGGGAGACCCAGTACTTC.

Note on this clone: At the DNA level, this CDR3 is encoded by other sequences in the same sample as well. This chain connects TRBV3-1 (or the pseudogene TRBV3-2) to TRBJ2-7; no reliable D call. V lost 4 bases, J lost 1 base, and 2 bases lay in between. The V gene's germline CDR1 is LGHDT and CDR2 YNNKEL (reference sequence). This CDR3 region has 11 residues. The CDR3 protein is CASSLSYEQYF. In nucleotides, the CDR3 is TGTGCCAGCAGCCTGTCCTACGAGCAGTACTTC.

The chain uses TRBV11-2 and TRBJ2-3, with TRBD1 matching over 7 bases. In germline, CDR1 is SGHAT, CDR2 FQNNGV. J was trimmed by 2 bases and V by 2 bases; bases with no gene match: 7. CDR3 length: 16 residues. CDR3 nucleotides: TGTGCCAGCAGCTTACAAGGGGGACAGCTCACAGATACGCAGTATTTT. Amino acids: CASSLQGGQLTDTQYF. Based on the CDR3 plus reference TRBV11-2 and TRBJ2-3, the full variable domain is EAGVAQSPRYKIIEKRQSVAFWCNPISGHATLYWYQQILGQGPKLLIQFQNNGVVDDSQLPKDRFSAERLKGVDSTLKIQPAKLEDSAVYLCASSLQGGQLTDTQYFGPGTRLTVL.

The chain has TRBV18 and TRBJ2-3; D is unresolved. The CDR3 is made up of 14 amino acids. CDR1 and CDR2 from the germline V gene are KGHSH and LQKENI. V was cut by 2 bases and J by 6 bases, with 12 bases left in between. The CDR3 DNA reads as TGTGCCAGCTCACCAGGGCGGAGCCTGGATACGCAGTATTTT. Residues: CASSPGRSLDTQYF.

This clone was seen once. The gene calls are TRBV4-1 and TRBJ2-1; 13 positions agree with TRBD2. V lost 4 bases and J lost 9; bases outside the gene matches: 6. Looked up from germline, CDR1 is MGHRA and CDR2 is YSYEKL. The CDR3 length is 15 residues. The CDR3 bases are TGCGCCAGCAGCCGAGGCACTAGCGGGGGGGCTGAGCAGTTCTTC. The encoded protein is CASSRGTSGGAEQFF.

The gene calls are TRBV7-9 and TRBJ2-1; 10 bases line up with TRBD1. The CDR3 is 18 amino acids. V gave up 5 bases and J gave up 7 bases; unmatched junction bases: 17. Germline V CDR1 and CDR2: SEHNR, FQNEAQ (reference sequence). CDR3 nucleotides: TGTGCCAGCAGCGACCGGGACAGGGGAGGGATGGAATGGAATGAGCAGTTCTTC. As protein: CASSDRDRGGMEWNEQFF.

V gene TRBV14 combines with J gene TRBJ2-7, with 8 bases aligning to TRBD1. V lost 4 bases and J lost 3; bases outside the gene matches: 8. This CDR3 is 15 amino acids long. Germline V gives CDR1 SGHDN, CDR2 FVKESK. CDR3 sequence (DNA): TGTGCCAGCAGCCCGGGACAGGCCAGACACTACGAGCAGTACTTC. Residues: CASSPGQARHYEQYF. The whole variable domain, remainder taken from reference TRBV14 and TRBJ2-7, is EAGVTQFPSHSVIEKGQTVTLRCDPISGHDNLYWYRRVMGKEIKFLLHFVKESKQDESGMPNNRFLAERTGGTYSTLKVQPAELEDSGVYFCASSPGQARHYEQYFGPGTRLTVT.

The chain has TRBV6-5 and TRBJ2-7, with 8 bases that match TRBD1. Trimming took 7 bases from V and 3 from J; bases not matched to a gene: 11. Looked up from germline, CDR1 is MNHEY and CDR2 is SVGAGI. The length of the CDR3 is 15 residues. CDR3 sequence (DNA): TGTGCCAGCACCTCAATCAGGGGGCGCAGCTACGAGCAGTACTTC. As protein: CASTSIRGRSYEQYF.

The chain carries TRBV2 and TRBJ2-7, with TRBD2 as a possible D gene (6 bases). The CDR3 covers 14 residues. Germline lookup yields CDR1 SNHLY and CDR2 FYNNEI. V lost 6 bases, J lost 2 bases, and 14 bases lay in between. This chain's CDR3 is CASSDPGGPYEQYF. CDR3 coding DNA: TGTGCCAGCAGCGACCCCGGGGGACCCTACGAGCAGTACTTC.

The sample holds a few counts of this clone. The chain combines TRBV19 with TRBJ1-5; 7 positions agree with TRBD1. CDR1 is LNHDA and CDR2 is SQIVND in the germline V gene (reference sequence). The CDR3 spans 16 residues. With V trimmed by 2 bases and J by 2 bases, 6 bases remained unmatched. Here the CDR3 reads CASSIRSGGRNQPQHF. The DNA of the CDR3 is TGTGCCAGTAGTATAAGGTCAGGGGGTCGCAATCAGCCCCAGCATTTT. The full variable domain, in which reference TRBV19 and TRBJ1-5 provide the parts outside the CDR3, is DGGITQSPKYLFRKEGQNVTLSCEQNLNHDAMYWYRQDPGQGLRLIYYSQIVNDFQKGDIAEGYSVSREKKESFPLTVTSAQKNPTAFYLCASSIRSGGRNQPQHFGDGTRLSIL.

In this sample, this clone turned up once. V usage is TRBV5-1 and J usage is TRBJ2-2, with a possible D match to TRBD2 (5 bases). CDR1 is SGHRS, CDR2 YFSETQ, per germline. The CDR3 consists of 15 residues. Trimming shortened V by 0 bases and J by 6 bases, and 12 bases separated the two germline ends. Here the CDR3 DNA reads TGCGCCAGCAGCTTGGCCGAGGGTATGGCCGGGGAGCTGTTTTTT. Translated: CASSLAEGMAGELFF. Full variable domain (remainder filled in from reference TRBV5-1 and TRBJ2-2): KAGVTQTPRYLIKTRGQQVTLSCSPISGHRSVSWYQQTPGQGLQFLFEYFSETQRNKGNFPGRFSGRQFSNSRSEMNVSTLELGDSALYLCASSLAEGMAGELFFGEGSRLTVL.

The chain is built from TRBV19 and TRBJ1-6, with 10 positions matching TRBD1. The CDR3 contains 15 residues. Germline-derived CDR1 and CDR2 are LNHDA and SQIVND (reference sequence). J was trimmed by 9 bases and V by 1 base; bases with no gene match: 3. The CDR3 is CASSIGQGASSPLHF. CDR3 DNA sequence: TGTGCCAGTAGTATAGGACAGGGGGCAAGTTCACCCCTCCACTTT.